The sequence of this T cell receptor (beta chain) was determined in a study of blood T cell repertoires in COVID-19 (TCRdb year 2020). Background on the whole study: Samples from collaborators originated in the United States, Italy and Spain and spanned both the acute and convalescent phases of COVID-19. The material from the prospective study consisted of cDNA or gDNA derived from T cells, B-cell-depleted T cells, or PBMCs. The dataset comprised deeply sampled blood TCRbeta repertoires from subjects exposed to, actively infected with, or recovered from COVID-19. A freely available public database, intended as a resource for researchers studying the immune response to SARS-CoV-2, is where the repertoires were released. The samples were drawn from the first 160 participants of the ongoing ImmuneRACE study and from 950 to 1,500 subjects provided by 6 global collaborators. Nearly every sample came with metadata listing a de-identified subject ID, COVID-19 status, age in years and sex. Where HLA class I and class II types were available, the types were taken from metadata supplied by the sample provider, not from assay-based typing.

Whole blood was collected in K2EDTA tubes by collaborating institutions according to the institutions' own protocols. For TCRbeta analysis, collaborator samples were shipped as frozen whole blood, as isolated PBMCs, or as DNA extracted from either sample type. TCRbeta CDR3 regions were amplified from genomic DNA using the immunoSEQ Assay, a bias-controlled multiplex PCR. From the authors' description of their analysis: The number of nucleated cells in each sample was estimated by amplification of reference gene primers within the assay. To quantify the absolute abundance of each unique TCRbeta CDR3 rearrangement, sequence reads were collapsed and filtered. For each sample, productive Simpson clonality was calculated by taking the square root of Simpson's diversity index across productive rearrangements. This immuneACCESS table, as held by TCRdb, lists in-frame sequences with V and J called but not all clones. Of the missing ones, under half trace to an unresolved V gene in checked studies; the others have no known cause. That table furnishes V, J and clone size, whereas the DNA furnished D and trimming. In this sample the table shows roughly 100,000 clones, roughly 80% of which occur a single time. The top ten constitute around a quarter of the sample.

To note about this clone: Its recognized antigen is unknown. No clone much larger than this one lies a single base away; base qualities are absent.

What the authors observed across the whole study: Clinical and demographic metadata were provided uncurated, with the amount varying by source and participant.

Trimming costs V 5 bases and J 1 base, and their ends lie 11 bases apart. The germline V gene (reference sequence) sets CDR1 to SEHNR and CDR2 to FQNEAQ. The CDR3 holds 14 amino acids from the cysteine to the phenylalanine. Only the CDR3 portion is preserved as DNA: 42 bases, with reading frame beginning at the first base. The sequencing sample was made of peripheral blood. The TCR was taken from a man in his sixties with acute or convalescent COVID-19. In this chain, TRBV7-9 is recombined with TRBJ1-1; the D region possibly corresponds to TRBD1 (6 bases align). CDR3 region: CASSRPGQNTEAFF. The nucleotide sequence reads TGTGCCAGCAGCCGACCGGGACAGAACACTGAAGCTTTCTTT.